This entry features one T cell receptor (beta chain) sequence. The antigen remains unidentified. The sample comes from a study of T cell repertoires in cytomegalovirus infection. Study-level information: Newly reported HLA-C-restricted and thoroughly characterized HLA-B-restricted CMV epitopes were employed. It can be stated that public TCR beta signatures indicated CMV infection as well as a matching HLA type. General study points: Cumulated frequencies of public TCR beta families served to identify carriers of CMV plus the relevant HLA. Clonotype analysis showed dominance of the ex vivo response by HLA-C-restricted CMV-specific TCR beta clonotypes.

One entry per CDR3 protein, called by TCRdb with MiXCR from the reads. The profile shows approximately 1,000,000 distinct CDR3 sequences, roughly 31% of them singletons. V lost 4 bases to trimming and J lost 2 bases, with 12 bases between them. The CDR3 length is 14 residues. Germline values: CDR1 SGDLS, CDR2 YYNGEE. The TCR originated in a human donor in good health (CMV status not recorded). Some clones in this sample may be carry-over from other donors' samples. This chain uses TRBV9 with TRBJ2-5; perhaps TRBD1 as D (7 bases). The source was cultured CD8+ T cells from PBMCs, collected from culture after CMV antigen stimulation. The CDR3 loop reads CASSKQGTQETQYF. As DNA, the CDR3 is TGTGCCAGCAGCAAACAGGGGACTCAAGAGACCCAGTACTTC.